The 28 T cell receptor beta chains listed next were all sequenced from one sample in a study of T cell clones after liver transplantation. TCRdb's copy holds only in-frame clones and misses some; the assay was immunoSEQ multiplex PCR. The table has roughly 67,000 clones, about 92% seen once; the top ten hold roughly 0.9%. Sequences were derived from CD4+ T cells from blood, sampled less than 27 months after liver transplant. These receptors were taken from a human patient who received a liver transplant. The graft donor may have given rise to some T cells.

The chain recombines TRBV9 with TRBJ1-3, with D unclear. CDR3 size: 15 residues. Between the trimmed V and J ends, which lost 0 bases and 0 bases, there was a span of 7 bases. In germline, CDR1 is SGDLS, CDR2 YYNGEE. This chain's CDR3 is CASSVVGSSGNTIYF. The DNA of the CDR3 is TGTGCCAGCAGCGTAGTGGGAAGCTCTGGAAACACCATATATTTT.

This chain links TRBV19 with TRBJ1-5; 7 bases are a match to TRBD1. V shed 4 bases, J shed 7 bases, and the junction held 10 bases outside the gene matches. Germline V gene lookup returns CDR1 LNHDA and CDR2 SQIVND (reference sequence). The CDR3 consists of 15 residues. The CDR3 reads CASSTTGASGQPQHF. The DNA of the CDR3 is TGTGCCAGTAGTACCACAGGGGCCTCGGGCCAGCCCCAGCATTTT.

The genes are TRBV5-1 and TRBJ2-7; no reliable D call. Trimming took off 0 bases at V and 2 bases at J, with 9 bases between the two ends. The V gene's germline CDR1 is SGHRS and CDR2 YFSETQ. CDR3 length: 14 residues. CDR3 sequence (DNA): TGCGCCAGCAGCTTGGAGACGAGGACCTACGAGCAGTACTTC. Amino acid sequence: CASSLETRTYEQYF.

The chain links TRBV5-1 to TRBJ1-2, with a possible D match to TRBD1 (6 bases). Trimming took 4 bases from V and 6 from J, leaving 19 bases between them. This CDR3 is built from 15 residues. Per the germline V gene, CDR1 is SGHRS and CDR2 is YFSETQ. CDR3 sequence (DNA): TGCGCCAGCAGCCTAGAAGGGACGGGGGCGGATGGCTACACCTTC. This encodes CASSLEGTGADGYTF.

This sequence joins TRBV6-6 and TRBJ1-3; D uncertain. Germline V CDR1 and CDR2: MNHNY, SVGAGI (reference sequence). V lost 6 bases to trimming and J lost 0 bases, with 9 bases between them. The CDR3 length is 14 residues. This chain's CDR3 is CASSNKGSGNTIYF. The DNA of the CDR3 is TGTGCCAGCAGCAACAAGGGCTCTGGAAACACCATATATTTT.

This chain uses TRBV4-2 with TRBJ2-3; 7 nucleotides agree with TRBD2. In germline, CDR1 is LGHNA, CDR2 YNFKEQ. After removal of 3 bases from V and 2 bases from J, the junction contained 8 bases not matched to a gene. There are 16 residues in the CDR3. CDR3 amino acids: CASSQYAAGPTDTQYF. CDR3 in DNA: TGTGCCAGCAGCCAGTACGCAGCGGGACCCACAGATACGCAGTATTTT.

The rearrangement links TRBV25-1 to TRBJ1-5, with 7 nucleotides matching TRBD1. CDR1 is MGHDK and CDR2 is SYGVNS in the germline V gene. This CDR3 spans 15 amino acids. V lost 3 bases, J lost 2 bases, and 4 bases stayed unmatched. This chain's CDR3 is CASSETTGGNQPQHF. The CDR3 DNA reads as TGTGCCAGCAGTGAGACTACAGGGGGCAATCAGCCCCAGCATTTT.

The chain uses TRBV4-3 and TRBJ1-3; D call uncertain. The CDR3 spans 17 residues. Germline V gene data show CDR1 as LGHNA and CDR2 as YSLEER. The V and J ends lost 1 base and 0 bases respectively, with 13 bases between them. The CDR3 loop reads CASSQVPSPDSGNTIYF. In DNA form, the CDR3 reads TGCGCCAGCAGCCAAGTACCTTCACCAGACTCTGGAAACACCATATATTTT.

V usage is TRBV2 and J usage is TRBJ2-7; 10 nucleotides line up with TRBD2. The germline V gene encodes CDR1 SNHLY and CDR2 FYNNEI. V trimming: 3 bases; J trimming: 4 bases; junction bases outside the gene matches: 12. This CDR3 region has 17 residues. The CDR3 is CASSDQPPGLAKYEQYF. In DNA, the CDR3 is TGTGCCAGCAGTGATCAGCCACCGGGACTAGCGAAGTACGAGCAGTACTTC.

The CDR3 spells CASSFGQGYGYTF. The CDR3 nucleotides are TGCGCCAGCAGCTTCGGACAGGGGTATGGCTACACCTTC. The chain couples TRBV5-1 to TRBJ1-2; 9 bases align to TRBD1. V shed 2 bases and J 5 bases; nucleotides not matched to a gene: 1. The CDR3 has 13 residues. CDR1 is SGHRS and CDR2 is YFSETQ in the germline V gene. The complete variable domain, with remaining parts taken from reference TRBV5-1 and TRBJ1-2, reads KAGVTQTPRYLIKTRGQQVTLSCSPISGHRSVSWYQQTPGQGLQFLFEYFSETQRNKGNFPGRFSGRQFSNSRSEMNVSTLELGDSALYLCASSFGQGYGYTFGSGTRLTVV.

V usage is TRBV19 and J usage is TRBJ2-7, with 12 bases fitting TRBD1. The CDR3 is 17 residues long. The V and J ends lost 1 base and 1 base, in that order; junction bases with no gene match: 5. Per the germline V gene, CDR1 is LNHDA and CDR2 is SQIVND (reference sequence). The CDR3 DNA reads as TGTGCCAGTAGTATAGCCTCGGGACAGGGGGCGTCCTACGAGCAGTACTTC. Translating gives CASSIASGQGASYEQYF.

This chain uses TRBV4-2 with TRBJ2-7; TRBD1 matches at 8 bases. Germline V gives CDR1 LGHNA, CDR2 YNFKEQ. V gave up 5 bases and J gave up 0 bases; unmatched junction bases: 12. The CDR3 has 17 residues. The CDR3 sequence: CASSVRGDRGSSYEQYF. DNA of the CDR3: TGTGCCAGCAGCGTCAGGGGTGACAGGGGAAGCTCCTACGAGCAGTACTTC.

The V and J genes are TRBV5-4 and TRBJ1-2, with D hard to call. Per germline, CDR1 SGHNT and CDR2 YYREEE (reference sequence). V shed 0 bases and J shed 13 bases, with 13 bases lying between them. The CDR3 has 12 residues. The CDR3 is CASSLELGWLTF. CDR3 coding DNA: TGTGCCAGCAGCTTGGAACTGGGCTGGCTCACCTTC.

This chain connects TRBV29-1 to TRBJ2-2; 8 nucleotides align to TRBD1. CDR1 and CDR2 from the germline V gene are SQVTM and ANQGSEA. The length of the CDR3 is 14 residues. Germline trimming cut 5 bases from V and 4 bases from J; bases unmatched to any gene: 6. CDR3 amino acids: CSVRGTGGTGELFF. CDR3 DNA: TGCAGCGTTAGGGGAACAGGGGGCACCGGGGAGCTGTTTTTT.

The chain couples TRBV28 to TRBJ1-1, with TRBD1 identical over 9 bases. Per germline, CDR1 MDHEN and CDR2 SYDVKM. The CDR3 consists of 15 residues. The J segment lost 1 base and the V segment lost 2 bases, leaving 2 bases of the junction unmatched. CDR3 DNA: TGTGCCAGCAGTTTAGACAGGGGGGCGAACACTGAAGCTTTCTTT. Translating it yields CASSLDRGANTEAFF.

The chain has TRBV5-1 and TRBJ2-1; D perhaps matches TRBD2 (5 bases). With 0 bases removed from V and 9 bases from J, the gap between germline ends came to 13 bases. The CDR3 runs 14 residues. Germline V gives CDR1 SGHRS, CDR2 YFSETQ. The CDR3 loop reads CASSLEVGGSEQFF. The DNA for the CDR3 is TGCGCCAGCAGCTTGGAAGTCGGTGGGAGTGAGCAGTTCTTC.

The chain is built from TRBV19 and TRBJ2-7; D is ambiguous. Trimming stripped 0 bases from V and 2 bases from J, with 8 bases between. The CDR3 is 14 amino acids. Per the germline V gene, CDR1 is LNHDA and CDR2 is SQIVND (reference sequence). Here the CDR3 DNA reads TGTGCCAGTAGTATAGATGGCTATACCTACGAGCAGTACTTC. Protein: CASSIDGYTYEQYF.

The V gene is TRBV7-2, the J gene TRBJ1-2; 9 bases align to TRBD1. The CDR3 runs 13 residues. Germline-derived CDR1 and CDR2 are SGHTA and FQGNSA. With 5 bases clipped from V and 5 bases from J, the junction kept 3 bases outside the gene matches. CDR3 protein: CASSTDRGYGYTF. The CDR3 DNA follows: TGTGCCAGCAGCACCGACAGGGGGTATGGCTACACCTTC.

The genes are TRBV5-4 and TRBJ2-1; a weak D match, TRBD2 (5 bases). The CDR3 spans 15 residues. Germline CDR1 reads SGHNT; CDR2 reads YYREEE (reference sequence). V lost 0 bases and J 5 bases, leaving 12 bases between the germline ends. CDR3 DNA sequence: TGTGCCAGCAGCTTGGGGAGGCGGGCGGACAATGAGCAGTTCTTC. This translates into CASSLGRRADNEQFF.

The J gene is TRBJ2-3, the V gene TRBV13, with TRBD1 identical over 8 bases. The V segment lost 0 bases and the J segment 2 bases; nucleotides outside the gene matches: 1. The CDR3 length is 15 residues. CDR1 is PRHDT and CDR2 is FYEKMQ in the germline V gene (reference sequence). CDR3 coding DNA: TGTGCCAGCAGCTTAGGGCAGGGGGCCACAGATACGCAGTATTTT. This gives the protein CASSLGQGATDTQYF.

The chain is built from TRBV19 and TRBJ2-7; the D gene could be TRBD1 or TRBD2 (6 bases each). CDR1 is LNHDA, CDR2 SQIVND, per germline (reference sequence). V gave up 6 bases and J gave up 6 bases, with 18 bases separating them. The CDR3 is 14 amino acids. The CDR3 here is CASRSTGAWGEQYF. CDR3 coding DNA: TGTGCCAGTAGATCCACGGGGGCCTGGGGCGAGCAGTACTTC.

The chain recombines TRBV2 with TRBJ2-7; no clear D gene. The CDR3 has 14 residues. In germline, CDR1 is SNHLY, CDR2 FYNNEI. V was clipped by 4 bases and J by 2 bases, with 12 bases between them. CDR3 in amino acids: CASSVARPPYEQYF. CDR3 nucleotides: TGTGCCAGCAGTGTTGCCAGACCGCCCTACGAGCAGTACTTC.

This chain joins TRBV29-1 and TRBJ2-5; D is perhaps TRBD2 (5 bases). The V end lost 3 bases, the J end lost 5 bases, and 13 bases lay between the germline ends. The CDR3 consists of 13 residues. Germline V gene data show CDR1 as SQVTM and CDR2 as ANQGSEA. Here the CDR3 DNA reads TGCAGCGTTGACGGGGTATCGCCGGAGACCCAGTACTTC. Its translation is CSVDGVSPETQYF.

This chain joins TRBV11-2 and TRBJ2-1, with 10 bases identical to TRBD2. The CDR3 runs 16 residues. With 1 base clipped from V and 8 bases from J, the junction kept 8 bases outside the gene matches. The germline V gene has CDR1 SGHAT and CDR2 FQNNGV. For the CDR3, the DNA is TGTGCCAGCAGCTTAGGCCTAGCGGGAGAGGTGCATGAGCAGTTCTTC. It yields the protein CASSLGLAGEVHEQFF.

This clone was observed a few times. The V and J genes are TRBV7-2 and TRBJ2-1; 8 positions agree with TRBD1. The germline CDR1 and CDR2 sequences are SGHTA and FQGNSA. V gave up 4 bases and J gave up 2 bases; unmatched junction bases: 4. The length of the CDR3 is 15 residues. The CDR3 protein is CASSSGGGAYNEQFF. CDR3 sequence (DNA): TGTGCCAGCAGCTCAGGGGGCGGAGCCTACAATGAGCAGTTCTTC.

J is TRBJ2-5 and V is TRBV5-1; 8 nucleotides agree with TRBD1. The J call may be in error: the DNA end matches TRBJ2-7 better. Germline values: CDR1 SGHRS, CDR2 YFSETQ. This CDR3 is 15 amino acids long. The CDR3 nucleotides are TGCGCCAGCAGCTTGGGGACAGGGACCTCCTACGAGCAGTACTTC. As protein: CASSLGTGTSYEQYF.

The chain has TRBV21-1 and TRBJ2-3; no check of the table's D call, TRBD1, against the DNA was made. TRBV21-1 constitutes a pseudogene. The CDR3 loop spans 18 amino acids. The CDR3 loop reads CASSRKDRGLFGTDTQYF. CDR3 DNA: TGTGCCAGCAGCCGAAAGGACAGGGGACTTTTTGGCACAGATACGCAGTATTTT.

The chain recombines TRBV11-3 with TRBJ1-1; no clear D. The CDR3 contains 13 residues. Germline V gene data show CDR1 as SGHNT and CDR2 as YENEEA. V gave up 6 bases and J gave up 2 bases, with 10 bases separating them. The CDR3 here is CASRPGLNTEAFF. CDR3 nucleotides: TGTGCCAGCAGACCCGGACTAAACACTGAAGCTTTCTTT. Full variable domain (remainder filled in from reference TRBV11-3 and TRBJ1-1): EAGVVQSPRYKIIEKKQPVAFWCNPISGHNTLYWYLQNLGQGPELLIRYENEEAVDDSQLPKDRFSAERLKGVDSTLKIQPAELGDSAVYLCASRPGLNTEAFFGQGTRLTVV.